This record looks at one TCR beta chain sequence and its context. Antigen unknown. V lost 6 bases and J lost 2; bases outside the gene matches: 8. Germline-derived CDR1 and CDR2 are MDHEN and SYDVKM. The CDR3 sequence is 15 residues long. The data stem from a study of cytomegalovirus exposure and HLA in healthy donors. The study's findings and limits: A later analysis linked a missense DCLRE1C variant to TCR beta V- and J-gene trimming. TCR association rates varied by HLA locus in a later analysis, with DRB1 highest and HLA-C lowest.

PCR amplification relied on 60 Vbeta primers (plus 13 Jbeta primers). The protocol was immunoSEQ multiplex PCR, while the TCRdb copy is restricted to in-frame clones and leaves out a portion. The top ten clones hold roughly 1.7% of a sample with 150,000 to 200,000 clones, approximately 80% of them seen once. The sequence was collected from a woman younger than 45 in good health and CMV-seronegative. The rearrangement joins TRBV28 to TRBJ1-1; TRBD1 matches at 8 bases. Sequences were obtained from PBMCs. CDR3 protein: CASSTGDRGNTEAFF. The CDR3 DNA sequence: TGTGCCAGCAGCACCGGCGACAGGGGCAACACTGAAGCTTTCTTT.